Listed here is a single T cell receptor beta chain. Its target is unknown. The protocol was immunoSEQ multiplex PCR, while the TCRdb copy is restricted to in-frame clones and leaves out a portion. The data contain 15,000 to 20,000 clones, over 75% of them seen just once; the ten biggest clones take up around 3%. Sorted subsets were CFSE-labeled and cultured four to six days with allogeneic dendritic cells. FACS sorted CD4+ or CD8+ T cells into CD45RA+ naive and CD45RO+ memory. The V end was cut by 5 bases, the J end by 3 bases, with 17 bases between. This CDR3 has 15 residues. Germline V gene data show CDR1 as MGHDK and CDR2 as SYGVNS. The entry originates in a study of regulatory dendritic cells for organ transplantation. Study overall: Regulatory dendritic cells came from monocytes given vitamin D3 and IL-10. Overall study results and limits: The most alloreactive TCR clonotypes were found in resting memory CD8+ cells. Memory T cells were less diverse than naive, with memory CD8+ most oligoclonal.

The receptor was derived from a human donor in good health. J is TRBJ2-7 and V is TRBV25-1, with D perhaps being TRBD1 or TRBD2 (5 bases each). Sequencing used memory CD4+ T cells from blood cultured with regulatory dendritic cells. Subset given: CD45RO+ memory T cells. CDR3 bases: TGTGCCAGCAGTAGTCTTCTCCCGGGGCGCTACGAGCAGTACTTC. Translated: CASSSLLPGRYEQYF.